This entry describes one T cell receptor beta chain. Other DNA sequences from this sample encode an identical CDR3 as well. The protocol was immunoSEQ multiplex PCR, while the TCRdb copy is restricted to in-frame clones and leaves out a portion. The sample records under 700,000 clones, about 80% being singletons. This entry comes from a study of shared T cell receptors in the human thymus. Separately, the same data were catalogued under a study of human thymus T cells.

The sequenced sample was thymocytes. The TCR was taken from a boy in the first two years of life with a congenital heart defect.

CDR3 sequence: CSASLTDTQYF. CDR3 DNA: TGCAGTGCTTCCCTCACAGATACGCAGTATTTT. The rearrangement links TRBV20-1 to TRBJ2-3; D gene unclear. Germline values: CDR1 DFQATT, CDR2 SNEGSKA (reference sequence). V was pared by 5 bases and J by 2 bases, with 5 bases between. The CDR3 covers 11 residues.